The 7 T cell receptor beta chains below all came from one sample that was sequenced in a study of tumor-infiltrating lymphocytes in primary liver carcinoma. Synthesis of TCR beta cDNA was carried out from 500 ng total RNA with a constant-region primer. Nested multiplex PCR, run for three rounds with slightly modified ARM-PCR, yielded TCR beta libraries. The two initial PCR rounds, around 11 cycles each, used TRBV1-TRBV30 forward and C-beta reverse primers. TCRdb independently ran MiXCR on the multiplex PCR reads; one entry per CDR3 protein. The profile shows about 180,000 distinct CDR3 sequences, about 55% of them singletons. RNA isolated from unsorted whole blood supplied the blood RNA, with germline DNA also extracted. The specimen was peripheral blood. All receptors come from a middle-aged man with primary liver carcinoma and hepatitis B virus infection.

The chain recombines TRBV29-1 with TRBJ2-5, with unresolved D. This CDR3 comprises 12 residues. Germline V gives CDR1 SQVTM, CDR2 ANQGSEA. Trimming pared 2 bases from V and 2 bases from J, leaving 6 bases between. The CDR3 loop reads CSVEFQQETQYF. The CDR3 DNA reads as TGCAGCGTTGAATTCCAGCAAGAGACCCAGTACTTC.

The chain combines TRBV28 with TRBJ2-1, with 10 bases matching TRBD2. The CDR3 has 15 residues. J gave up 6 bases and V 10 bases, and 12 bases lay outside the gene matches. Germline V gives CDR1 MDHEN, CDR2 SYDVKM. This CDR3 is CANRMAGLAINEQFF. The CDR3 nucleotides read TGTGCCAACAGAATGGCGGGACTAGCGATCAATGAGCAGTTCTTC.

With regard to this clonotype: A read error is likely, as this CDR3 ends without the conserved phenylalanine or tryptophan. V and J are TRBV7-8 and TRBJ2-1; 7 bases map to TRBD1. The CDR3 is made up of 15 amino acids. From germline, CDR1 is SGHVS and CDR2 FQNEAQ. With V trimmed by 7 bases and J by 3 bases, 9 bases remained unmatched. The CDR3 coding sequence is TGTGCCAGCAACTTGGGTCAGGGGGACTACAATGAGCAGTTCCTC. It is translated as CASNLGQGDYNEQFL.

Concerning this clonotype itself: The junction shows a germline mismatch at one end, possibly a read error. V gene TRBV7-9 combines with J gene TRBJ2-2; TRBD2 matches at 15 bases. Per germline, CDR1 SEHNR and CDR2 FQNEAQ (reference sequence). The CDR3 spans 17 residues. CDR3 sequence (DNA): TGTGCCGGCAGCGGGGGACTAGCGGGAGGCGACACCGGGGAGCTGTTTTTT. Protein product: CAGSGGLAGGDTGELFF. The complete variable domain, with remaining parts taken from reference TRBV7-9 and TRBJ2-2, reads DTGVSQNPRHKITKRGQNVTFRCDPISEHNRLYWYRQTLGQGPEFLTYFQNEAQLEKSRLLSDRFSAERPKGSFSTLEIQRTEQGDSAMYLCAGSGGLAGGDTGELFFGEGSRLTVL.

The J gene is TRBJ2-7, the V gene TRBV28; tentatively, D is TRBD1 or TRBD2 (5 bases each). V was shortened by 7 bases and J by 6 bases, with 19 bases between the two germline ends. Germline V CDR1 and CDR2: MDHEN, SYDVKM. This CDR3 is built from 14 residues. As DNA, the CDR3 is TGTGCCAGCAAAAGGGGACCTACATCTTCCGAGCAGTACTTC. This codes for CASKRGPTSSEQYF.

The chain recombines TRBV28 with TRBJ2-4, with no clear D. Germline values: CDR1 MDHEN, CDR2 SYDVKM. Trimming stripped 4 bases from V and 4 bases from J, with 14 bases between. The CDR3 has 15 amino acids. CDR3 sequence (DNA): TGTGCCAGCAGTTCAAGGGCGAGACCTAAAAACATTCAGTACTTC. Amino acids: CASSSRARPKNIQYF. Full variable domain (rest looked up from reference TRBV28 and TRBJ2-4): DVKVTQSSRYLVKRTGEKVFLECVQDMDHENMFWYRQDPGLGLRLIYFSYDVKMKEKGDIPEGYSVSREKKERFSLILESASTNQTSMYLCASSSRARPKNIQYFGAGTRLSVL.

V gene TRBV11-2 combines with J gene TRBJ2-1, with D possibly TRBD2 on 6 matching bases. The CDR3 has 15 residues. The germline CDR1 and CDR2 sequences are SGHAT and FQNNGV. V shed 5 bases and J shed 5 bases, with 16 bases lying between them. The CDR3 DNA reads TGTGCCAGCAGCATCGGGATTAGCGGTCACAATGAGCAGTTCTTC. Its protein is CASSIGISGHNEQFF.